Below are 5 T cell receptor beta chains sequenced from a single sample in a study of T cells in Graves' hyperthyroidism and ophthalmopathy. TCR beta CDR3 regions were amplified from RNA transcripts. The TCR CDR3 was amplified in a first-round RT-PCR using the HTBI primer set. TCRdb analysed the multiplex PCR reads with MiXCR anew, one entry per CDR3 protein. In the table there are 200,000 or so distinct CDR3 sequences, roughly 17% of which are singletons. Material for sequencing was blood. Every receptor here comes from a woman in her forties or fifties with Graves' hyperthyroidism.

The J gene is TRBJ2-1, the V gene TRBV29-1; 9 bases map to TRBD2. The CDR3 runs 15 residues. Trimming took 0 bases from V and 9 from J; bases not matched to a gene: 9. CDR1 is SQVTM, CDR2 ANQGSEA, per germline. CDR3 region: CSVEDGGGRASEQFF. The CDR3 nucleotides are TGCAGCGTTGAAGACGGCGGCGGGAGGGCCAGTGAGCAGTTCTTC.

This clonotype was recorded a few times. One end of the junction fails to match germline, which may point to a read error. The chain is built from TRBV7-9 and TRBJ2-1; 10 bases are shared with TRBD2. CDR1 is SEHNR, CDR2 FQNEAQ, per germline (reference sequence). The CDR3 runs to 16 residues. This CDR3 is CASSLTGTSDYIEQFF. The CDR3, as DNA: TGTGCCAGCAGCTTAACCGGGACTAGCGATTACATTGAGCAGTTCTTC.

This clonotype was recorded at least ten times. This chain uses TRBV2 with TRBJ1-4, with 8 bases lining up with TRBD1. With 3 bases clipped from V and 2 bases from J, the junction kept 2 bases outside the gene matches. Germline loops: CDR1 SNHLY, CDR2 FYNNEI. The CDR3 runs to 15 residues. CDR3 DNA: TGTGCCAGCAGTGAGAGACAGGGGACTAATGAAAAACTGTTTTTT. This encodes CASSERQGTNEKLFF.

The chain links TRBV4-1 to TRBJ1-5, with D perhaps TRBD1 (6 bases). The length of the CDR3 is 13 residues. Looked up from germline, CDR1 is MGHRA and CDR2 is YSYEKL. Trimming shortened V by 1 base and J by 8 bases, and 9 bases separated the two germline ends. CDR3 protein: CASSQGQVEPQHF. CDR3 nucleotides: TGCGCCAGCAGCCAAGGACAGGTAGAGCCCCAGCATTTT.

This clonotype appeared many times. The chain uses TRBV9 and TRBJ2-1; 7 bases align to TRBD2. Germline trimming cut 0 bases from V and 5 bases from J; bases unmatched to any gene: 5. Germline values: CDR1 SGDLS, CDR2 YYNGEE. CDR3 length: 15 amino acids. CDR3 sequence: CASSVASGNNNEQFF. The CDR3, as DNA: TGTGCCAGCAGCGTAGCAAGCGGGAACAACAATGAGCAGTTCTTC.